This TCR beta chain originates from a study of blood T cells in healthy people across ages. This CDR3 is 15 amino acids long. The ends lost 2 bases at V and 8 bases at J; junction bases unmatched: 10. Germline V gene data show CDR1 as SGHTA and CDR2 as FQGNSA. On this clonotype itself: Its antigen is not identified.

Study-level points and caveats: The study could not conclusively compare naive and antigen-experienced cells, given its unsorted PBMCs.

Then a second PCR, running about 6 to 11 cycles, was carried out with a sample-barcoded 5' primer and a J-beta primer mix. TCRdb recomputed calls from the 5' RACE reads with MiXCR, one row per CDR3 protein. The table includes approximately 800,000 distinct CDR3 sequences, roughly 56% detected once. The origin of this receptor is a man aged 35-49 years in good health. Sequencing was performed on blood. The genes are TRBV7-2 and TRBJ1-1; 8 bases are shared with TRBD1. Here the CDR3 reads CASSLTSGRQGEAFF. CDR3 DNA sequence: TGTGCCAGCAGCTTAACATCGGGCCGACAGGGGGAAGCTTTCTTT.